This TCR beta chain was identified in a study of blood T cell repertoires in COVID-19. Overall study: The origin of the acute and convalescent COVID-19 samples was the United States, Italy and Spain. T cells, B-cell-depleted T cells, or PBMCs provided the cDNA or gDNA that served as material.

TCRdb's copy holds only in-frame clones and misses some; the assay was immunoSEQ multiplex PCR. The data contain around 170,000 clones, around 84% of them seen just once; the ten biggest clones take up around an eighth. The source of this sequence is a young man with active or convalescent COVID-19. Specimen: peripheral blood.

The chain's CDR3 is CASSIGLLNTEAFF. CDR3 DNA sequence: TGTGCCAGTAGTATAGGACTCCTGAACACTGAAGCTTTCTTT. The rearrangement uses TRBV19 and TRBJ1-1; no firm D call. The CDR3 runs 14 residues. Per germline, CDR1 LNHDA and CDR2 SQIVND (reference sequence). Trimming removed 1 base from V and 0 bases from J, with 6 bases in between.